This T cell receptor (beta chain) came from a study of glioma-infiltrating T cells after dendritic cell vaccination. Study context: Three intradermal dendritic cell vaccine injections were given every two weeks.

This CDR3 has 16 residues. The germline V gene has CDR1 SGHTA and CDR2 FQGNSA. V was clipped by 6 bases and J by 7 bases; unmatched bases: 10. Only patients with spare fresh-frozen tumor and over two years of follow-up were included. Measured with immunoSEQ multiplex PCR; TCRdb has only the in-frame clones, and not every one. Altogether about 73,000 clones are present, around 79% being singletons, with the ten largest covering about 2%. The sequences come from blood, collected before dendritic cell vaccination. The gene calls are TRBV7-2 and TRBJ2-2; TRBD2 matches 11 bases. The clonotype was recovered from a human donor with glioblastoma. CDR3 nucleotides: TGTGCCAGCAGTAGCCGTAGCGGGGGGGCCGGCGGGGAGCTGTTTTTT. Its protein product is CASSSRSGGAGGELFF.